This T cell receptor beta chain was found in a study of early T cells in non-severe SARS-CoV-2 infection. About the research overall: Sequencing of bulk RNA from unsorted whole blood was done, without chain pairing. General observations from the study: Private and CD4 specificities were missed by VDJdb matching, skewed to anti-spike CD8.

V lost 1 base and J 5 bases, leaving 11 bases between the germline ends. The CDR3 loop spans 14 amino acids. Unique molecular identifiers (one per individual cDNA molecule) were attached. MiXCR was run by TCRdb on the 5' RACE reads, yielding one entry per CDR3 protein. The sample comprises under 70,000 distinct CDR3 sequences, around 14% of which are singletons, and about 9.3% rests with the top ten. Concerning this clonotype: The antigen is not known.

Sequenced material: whole blood, taken at baseline. The sequence came from an adult who was a healthcare worker with PCR-confirmed SARS-CoV-2 infection or an uninfected control (not recorded which). The rearrangement uses TRBV12-3 or TRBV12-4 and TRBJ1-1, with D unresolved. CDR3 loop: CASSLDPSDTEAFF. For the CDR3, the DNA is TGTGCCAGCAGTTTAGACCCCTCGGATACTGAAGCTTTCTTT.